This T cell receptor (beta chain) was obtained from a study of cytomegalovirus exposure and HLA in healthy donors. With 60 Vbeta and 13 Jbeta primers, the PCR was carried out. Clones were read by immunoSEQ multiplex PCR, and TCRdb kept only the in-frame ones, dropping some. The sample has over 80,000 clones, roughly four fifths seen once; the top ten hold around 3.2%. The V gene lost 5 bases and the J gene lost 3 bases, with 8 bases spanning the gap. The CDR3 totals 13 residues. Germline loops: CDR1 MDHEN, CDR2 SYDVKM. Study outcomes and limitations: No immune exposure information besides CMV serostatus was available.

A few counts support this clone. The antigen remains unidentified. This specimen includes other DNA sequences encoding the same CDR3. The gene calls are TRBV28 and TRBJ1-5, with D perhaps matching TRBD1 (6 bases). This sequence was found in a man in his thirties or forties in good health and CMV-seropositive. Material: PBMCs. The CDR3 DNA sequence: TGTGCCAGCAGTGACAGGTCCAATCAGCCCCAGCATTTT. This translates into CASSDRSNQPQHF.